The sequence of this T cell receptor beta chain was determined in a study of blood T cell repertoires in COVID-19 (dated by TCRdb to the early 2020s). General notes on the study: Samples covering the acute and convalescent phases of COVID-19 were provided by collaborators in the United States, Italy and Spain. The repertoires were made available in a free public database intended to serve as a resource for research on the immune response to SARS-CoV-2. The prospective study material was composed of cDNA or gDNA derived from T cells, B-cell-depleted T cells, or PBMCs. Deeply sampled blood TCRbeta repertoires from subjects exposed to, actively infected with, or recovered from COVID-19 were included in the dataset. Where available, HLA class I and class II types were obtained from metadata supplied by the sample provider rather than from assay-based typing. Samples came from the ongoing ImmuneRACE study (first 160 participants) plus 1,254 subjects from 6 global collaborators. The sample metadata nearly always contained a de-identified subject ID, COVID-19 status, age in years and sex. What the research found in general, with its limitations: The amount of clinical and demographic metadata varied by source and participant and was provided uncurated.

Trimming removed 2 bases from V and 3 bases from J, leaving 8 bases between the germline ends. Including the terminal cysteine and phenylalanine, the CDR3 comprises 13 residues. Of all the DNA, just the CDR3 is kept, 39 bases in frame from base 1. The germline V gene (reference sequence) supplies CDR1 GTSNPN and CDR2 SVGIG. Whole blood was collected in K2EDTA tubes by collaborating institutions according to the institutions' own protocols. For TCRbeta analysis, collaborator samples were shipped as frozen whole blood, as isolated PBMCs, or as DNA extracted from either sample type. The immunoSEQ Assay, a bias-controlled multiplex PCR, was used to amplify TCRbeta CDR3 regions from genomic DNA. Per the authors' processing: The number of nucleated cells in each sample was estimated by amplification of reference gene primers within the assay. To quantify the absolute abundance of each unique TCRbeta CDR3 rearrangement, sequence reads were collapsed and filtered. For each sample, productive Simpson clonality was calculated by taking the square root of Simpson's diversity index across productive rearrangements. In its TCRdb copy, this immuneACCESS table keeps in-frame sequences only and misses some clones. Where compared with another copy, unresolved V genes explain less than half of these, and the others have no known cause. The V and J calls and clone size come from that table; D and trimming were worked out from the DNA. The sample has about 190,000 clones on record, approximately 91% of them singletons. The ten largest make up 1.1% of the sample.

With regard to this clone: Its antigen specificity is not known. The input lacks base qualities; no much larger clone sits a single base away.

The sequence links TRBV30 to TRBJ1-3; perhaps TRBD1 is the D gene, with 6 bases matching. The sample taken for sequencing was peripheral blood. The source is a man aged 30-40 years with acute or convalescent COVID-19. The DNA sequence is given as TGTGCCTGGAGTCCAGGGGATGGAAACACCATATATTTT. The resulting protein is CAWSPGDGNTIYF.